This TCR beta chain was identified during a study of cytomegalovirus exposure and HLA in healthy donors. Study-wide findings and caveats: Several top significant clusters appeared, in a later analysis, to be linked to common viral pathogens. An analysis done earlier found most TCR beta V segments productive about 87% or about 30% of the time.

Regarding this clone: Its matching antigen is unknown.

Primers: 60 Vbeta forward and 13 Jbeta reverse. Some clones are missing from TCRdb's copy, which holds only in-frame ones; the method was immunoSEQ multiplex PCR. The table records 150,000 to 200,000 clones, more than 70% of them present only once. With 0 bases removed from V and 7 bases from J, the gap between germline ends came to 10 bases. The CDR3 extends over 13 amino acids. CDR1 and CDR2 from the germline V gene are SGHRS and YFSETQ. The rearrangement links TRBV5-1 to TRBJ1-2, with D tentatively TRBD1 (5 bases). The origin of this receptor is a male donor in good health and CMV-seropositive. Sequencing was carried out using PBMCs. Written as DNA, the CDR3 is TGCGCCAGCAGCTTGGAAGAACAGGTTGGCTACACCTTC. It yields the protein CASSLEEQVGYTF.